This TCR beta chain was identified during a study of T-cell memory formation after mild COVID-19. Broader study findings: Cross-reactive memory seemingly joined, as some responding clones were found in pre-infection memory.

TCR alpha and TCR beta cDNA libraries carrying sample barcodes and UMIs came from 5'RACE with constant-segment primers. Each CDR3 protein gets one entry after TCRdb re-called the 5' RACE reads with MiXCR. This sample has 340,000 or so distinct CDR3 sequences; 10% to 15% occur once, and the top ten carry about 21%. Germline CDR1 and CDR2: LNHNV and YYDKDF (reference sequence). The CDR3 length is 13 residues. Trimming took off 0 bases at V and 6 bases at J, with 6 bases between the two ends. This clonotype has just a few counts. Its specificity is unknown. The source material was PBMCs or a T cell subset sorted from them (not recorded which). V is TRBV15 and J is TRBJ1-5; D not certain. This sequence originates from a man between 18 and 29 years old who had mild COVID-19 (a few samples of this study predate the infection). Cell type and time point are not known. The CDR3 reads CATSRDRGQPQHF. The CDR3 DNA is TGTGCCACCAGCAGAGATCGCGGTCAGCCCCAGCATTTT.